The 10 T cell receptor beta chains in this list originate from one sample, sequenced in a study of STAT3 mutations in large granular lymphocyte leukemia. TCRdb's copy holds only in-frame clones and misses some; the assay was immunoSEQ multiplex PCR. The table shows under 800 clones, with 25% to 40% occurring only once. Their recognized antigens are unknown. Study-wide results and limits: Every T-LGLL patient had at least one immunodominant TCRbeta clonotype.

Sequencing input: peripheral blood mononuclear cells. The receptors here all came from a male patient aged 50 to 59 with T-cell large granular lymphocyte leukemia. Some clones in this sample may be carry-over from other donors' samples.

The chain carries TRBV4-3 and TRBJ2-1, with TRBD1 matching over 12 bases. Germline trimming cut 2 bases from V and 10 bases from J; bases unmatched to any gene: 6. The CDR3 extends over 15 amino acids. Germline CDR1 LGHNA, CDR2 YSLEER. CDR3 protein: CASSQRGQGAQEQFF. The CDR3 nucleotides are TGCGCCAGCAGCCAAAGGGGACAGGGGGCTCAAGAGCAGTTCTTC.

The table lists this clone with a few counts. This chain connects TRBV30 to TRBJ2-7; 7 nucleotides match TRBD1. Germline V gene data show CDR1 as GTSNPN and CDR2 as SVGIG (reference sequence). The ends lost 8 bases at V and 4 bases at J; junction bases unmatched: 11. CDR3 length: 13 residues. DNA for the CDR3: TGTGCCGGAATACGGGACAGTGATTACGAGCAGTACTTC. It translates to CAGIRDSDYEQYF.

In DNA, the CDR3 is TGTGCCAGCAGCCAAGAATGGCGGGAGTACAATGAGCAGTTCTTC. Encoded protein: CASSQEWREYNEQFF. The rearrangement joins TRBV4-2 to TRBJ2-1, with 7 bases fitting TRBD2. V trimming: 0 bases; J trimming: 4 bases; junction bases outside the gene matches: 3. Germline assignment: CDR1 LGHNA and CDR2 YNFKEQ. The CDR3 totals 15 residues.

This clone was detected only once. This chain connects TRBV5-1 to TRBJ2-7, with 8 bases fitting TRBD2. V dropped 0 bases and J dropped 6; count of bases not matched to a gene: 2. The CDR3 is 13 residues long. Germline-derived CDR1 and CDR2 are SGHRS and YFSETQ. CDR3 sequence: CASSLVSGTEQYF. The CDR3 coding sequence is TGCGCCAGCAGCTTGGTTAGCGGGACCGAGCAGTACTTC.

V and J are TRBV18 and TRBJ2-5; D ambiguous. Germline-derived CDR1 and CDR2 are KGHSH and LQKENI. The CDR3 extends over 13 amino acids. Trimming cost V 3 bases and J 1 base, with 6 bases left between them. CDR3 amino acids: CASSPSSQETQYF. Here the CDR3 DNA reads TGTGCCAGCTCACCGTCCTCCCAAGAGACCCAGTACTTC.

This clone was seen only a few times. The chain links TRBV6-5 to TRBJ1-4; 7 bases are a match to TRBD1. V shed 6 bases, J shed 4 bases, and the junction held 5 bases outside the gene matches. Germline assignment: CDR1 MNHEY and CDR2 SVGAGI. The length of the CDR3 is 14 residues. DNA for the CDR3: TGTGCCAGCAGCTCGGGACAGCTTAATGAAAAACTGTTTTTT. The encoded protein is CASSSGQLNEKLFF.

The table lists this clone with a few counts. The chain is built from TRBV7-9 and TRBJ2-1; D perhaps matches TRBD1 (6 bases). The CDR3 runs to 13 residues. Looked up from germline, CDR1 is SEHNR and CDR2 is FQNEAQ (reference sequence). The V end was cut by 8 bases, the J end by 8 bases, with 16 bases between. CDR3 sequence (DNA): TGTGCCAGCCTTTTTGCAGGGGATGATGAGCAGTTCTTC. This encodes CASLFAGDDEQFF.

The chain recombines TRBV20-1 with TRBJ2-7; TRBD1 or TRBD2 may be the D gene (5 bases each). Germline V CDR1 and CDR2: DFQATT, SNEGSKA (reference sequence). V was clipped by 6 bases and J by 2 bases, with 8 bases between them. The CDR3 totals 11 residues. Here the CDR3 reads CSALGAYEQYF. The CDR3 nucleotides read TGCAGTGCCCTGGGGGCCTACGAGCAGTACTTC.

The V call is TRBV29-1, the J call TRBJ2-7; D unclear. Germline V gene sequence: CDR1 SQVTM, CDR2 ANQGSEA. Trimming removed 4 bases from V and 4 bases from J, with 8 bases in between. This CDR3 spans 11 amino acids. This CDR3 is CSVVSGYEQYF. The DNA for the CDR3 is TGCAGCGTTGTGAGTGGGTACGAGCAGTACTTC.

This rearrangement joins TRBV7-9 to TRBJ2-1; TRBD2 matches at 9 bases. With V trimmed by 5 bases and J by 0 bases, 8 bases remained unmatched. CDR1 is SEHNR, CDR2 FQNEAQ, per germline (reference sequence). The CDR3 covers 17 residues. The CDR3 spells CASSPRGLAGSYNEQFF. The CDR3 DNA reads as TGTGCCAGCAGCCCAAGGGGACTAGCAGGCTCCTACAATGAGCAGTTCTTC. Based on the CDR3 plus reference TRBV7-9 and TRBJ2-1, the full variable domain is DTGVSQNPRHKITKRGQNVTFRCDPISEHNRLYWYRQTLGQGPEFLTYFQNEAQLEKSRLLSDRFSAERPKGSFSTLEIQRTEQGDSAMYLCASSPRGLAGSYNEQFFGPGTRLTVL.